The next 10 T cell receptor beta chains were all read from a single sample in a study of CD8 T cells in Susac syndrome. With random hexamers, roughly 0.45 to 1 ug RNA was reverse transcribed. TCRdb independently ran MiXCR on the immunoSEQ multiplex PCR reads; one entry per CDR3 protein. Of under 150,000 distinct CDR3 sequences listed, about 94% are singletons. The sample was CD4+ T cells from PBMCs. Source of these receptors: a human donor with multiple sclerosis.

The genes are TRBV5-6 and TRBJ1-2; possibly TRBD1 for D (5 bases). V dropped 6 bases and J dropped 7 bases, with 16 bases sitting between them. The CDR3 totals 13 residues. Germline lookup yields CDR1 SGHDT and CDR2 YYEEEE. The CDR3 spells CASILTGTGGYTF. Written as DNA, the CDR3 is TGTGCCAGCATCCTAACGGGTACAGGTGGCTACACCTTC.

The chain recombines TRBV2 with TRBJ1-5; D call uncertain. This CDR3 is built from 15 residues. Germline CDR1 and CDR2: SNHLY and FYNNEI. Trimming took off 3 bases at V and 7 bases at J, with 16 bases between the two ends. CDR3 DNA: TGTGCCAGCAGTGAGGCACGAGGGCGAGAGCAGCCCCAGCATTTT. Translation gives CASSEARGREQPQHF.

This clonotype was seen only once. The rearrangement joins TRBV15 to TRBJ2-2; D is undetermined. Germline CDR1 is LNHNV and CDR2 is YYDKDF (reference sequence). The CDR3 runs to 16 residues. V was shortened by 0 bases and J by 6 bases, with 14 bases between the two germline ends. Written as DNA, the CDR3 is TGTGCCACCAGCAGAGAAGAGCCTACCTTCGCCGGGGAGCTGTTTTTT. Amino acid sequence: CATSREEPTFAGELFF.

The chain couples TRBV13 to TRBJ1-2; no clear D. Germline V lookup: CDR1 PRHDT, CDR2 FYEKMQ (reference sequence). V was clipped by 7 bases and J by 8 bases, with 23 bases between them. The CDR3 loop spans 15 amino acids. The CDR3: CASTLMGGRAFGYTF. CDR3 sequence (DNA): TGTGCCAGCACCCTCATGGGAGGGAGAGCATTCGGCTACACCTTC.

The chain uses TRBV20-1 and TRBJ2-3, with 10 nucleotides matching TRBD2. CDR1 and CDR2 from the germline V gene are DFQATT and SNEGSKA (reference sequence). The CDR3 is 15 residues long. The V and J ends lost 6 bases and 0 bases, in that order; junction bases with no gene match: 6. CDR3 loop: CSAVAGGISTDTQYF. Here the CDR3 DNA reads TGCAGTGCGGTAGCGGGAGGTATTAGCACAGATACGCAGTATTTT.

The CDR3 reads CASSLTSRNEQFF. CDR3 nucleotide sequence: TGTGCCAGCAGCTTGACTAGCCGCAATGAGCAGTTCTTC. The rearrangement joins TRBV5-5 to TRBJ2-1; D possibly corresponds to TRBD2 (6 bases). Trimming removed 1 base from V and 6 bases from J, with 8 bases in between. CDR3 size: 13 residues. Germline CDR1 SGHKS, CDR2 YYEKEE (reference sequence). The full variable domain, with the rest looked up from reference TRBV5-5 and TRBJ2-1, is DAGVTQSPTHLIKTRGQQVTLRCSPISGHKSVSWYQQVLGQGPQFIFQYYEKEERGRGNFPDRFSARQFPNYSSELNVNALLLGDSALYLCASSLTSRNEQFFGPGTRLTVL.

This clonotype was detected once. DNA of the CDR3: TGTGCCAGCAGCGGGACTAGCCGAACCTACGAGCAGTACTTC. Protein sequence: CASSGTSRTYEQYF. The chain is built from TRBV5-5 and TRBJ2-7; 9 bases map to TRBD2. This CDR3 spans 14 amino acids. Germline trimming cut 4 bases from V and 2 bases from J; bases unmatched to any gene: 4. CDR1 is SGHKS, CDR2 YYEKEE, per germline (reference sequence).

The rearrangement links TRBV5-4 to TRBJ1-2; 8 bases align to TRBD1. The V gene end was trimmed by 2 bases and the J gene end by 1 base; junction bases not matched to a gene: 4. The CDR3 is 15 amino acids. CDR1 SGHNT and CDR2 YYREEE come from the germline V gene (reference sequence). Written as DNA, the CDR3 is TGTGCCAGCAGCTTTGGGACAGGATTTAACTATGGCTACACCTTC. Encoded protein: CASSFGTGFNYGYTF.

The chain joins TRBV5-6 to TRBJ2-3, with TRBD2 identical over 13 bases. The germline CDR1 and CDR2 sequences are SGHDT and YYEEEE. The V gene end was trimmed by 4 bases and the J gene end by 1 base; junction bases not matched to a gene: 3. The CDR3 is made up of 16 amino acids. DNA of the CDR3: TGTGCCAGCAGCGGCGGGACTAGCGGGGGCACAGATACGCAGTATTTT. As protein: CASSGGTSGGTDTQYF.

J is TRBJ1-1 and V is TRBV5-1; unclear D gene. The germline V gene has CDR1 SGHRS and CDR2 YFSETQ. The V gene lost 0 bases and the J gene lost 4 bases, with 7 bases spanning the gap. The CDR3 is 13 residues long. CDR3 nucleotides: TGCGCCAGCAGCTTGGAAGGAAGCACTGAAGCTTTCTTT. Translated, it gives CASSLEGSTEAFF.